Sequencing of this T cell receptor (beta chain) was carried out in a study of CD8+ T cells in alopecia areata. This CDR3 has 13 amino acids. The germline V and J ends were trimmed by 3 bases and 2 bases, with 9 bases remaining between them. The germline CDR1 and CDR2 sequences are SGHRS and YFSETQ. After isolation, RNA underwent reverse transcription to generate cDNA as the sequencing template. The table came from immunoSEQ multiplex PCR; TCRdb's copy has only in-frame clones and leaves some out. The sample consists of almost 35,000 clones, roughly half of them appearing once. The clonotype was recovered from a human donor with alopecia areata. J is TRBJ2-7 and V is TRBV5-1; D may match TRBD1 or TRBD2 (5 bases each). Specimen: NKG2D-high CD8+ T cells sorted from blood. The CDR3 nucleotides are TGCGCCAGCAGCTGGGACCAAACCTACGAGCAGTACTTC. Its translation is CASSWDQTYEQYF.